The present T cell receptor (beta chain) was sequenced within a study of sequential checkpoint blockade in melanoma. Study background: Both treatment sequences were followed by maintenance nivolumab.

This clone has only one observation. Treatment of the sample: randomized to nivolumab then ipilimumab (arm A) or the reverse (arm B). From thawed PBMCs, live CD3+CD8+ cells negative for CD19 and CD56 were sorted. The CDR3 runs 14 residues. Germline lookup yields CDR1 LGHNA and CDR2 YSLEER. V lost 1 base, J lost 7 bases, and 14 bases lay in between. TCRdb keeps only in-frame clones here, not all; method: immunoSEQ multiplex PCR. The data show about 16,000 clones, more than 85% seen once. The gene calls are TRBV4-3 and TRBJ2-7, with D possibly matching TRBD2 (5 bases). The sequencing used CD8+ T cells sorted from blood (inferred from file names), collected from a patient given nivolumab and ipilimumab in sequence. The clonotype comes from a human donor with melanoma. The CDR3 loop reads CASSQAQVSGEQYF. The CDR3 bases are TGCGCCAGCAGCCAAGCCCAGGTATCGGGAGAGCAGTACTTC.